This T cell receptor (beta chain) was recorded in a study of T cell responses to AZD1222 COVID-19 vaccine. The study's findings and limits: Targeting of unmutated variant regions was reportedly seen in nearly half of spike-specific TCRs. Repertoires were collected only later (after the peak T cell response had occurred). Among AZD1222 vaccinees, only five to seven were seropositive at baseline. White British people made up most donors, females outnumbered males, and clonal diversity was possibly underestimated.

Details on this clone: Antigen specificity is unknown.

Profiling relied on immunoSEQ multiplex PCR, and the TCRdb table lists in-frame clones only, not all of them. The repertoire holds around 79,000 clones, about 87% seen once, with 20% in the top ten. This sequence was found in an adult in good health. Here the sequenced sample was peripheral blood, taken on day 0 of AZD1222 vaccination.

The DNA for the CDR3 is TGTGCCAGCAGTTTAACCTCAGATTATACCACTGAAGCTTTCTTT. It yields the protein CASSLTSDYTTEAFF. This rearrangement joins TRBV28 to TRBJ1-1; no clear D. Germline values: CDR1 MDHEN, CDR2 SYDVKM. There are 15 residues in the CDR3. V was pared by 2 bases and J by 4 bases, with 14 bases between.